Sequencing of this T cell receptor beta chain was carried out in a study of blood T cell repertoires in COVID-19. Per germline, CDR1 SEHNR and CDR2 FQNEAQ (reference sequence). The CDR3 spans 14 residues. Trimming at V came to 3 bases and at J to 4 bases, leaving 5 bases not matched to a gene. This table comes from immunoSEQ multiplex PCR, and its TCRdb copy is limited to in-frame clones, with some not included. The sample includes around 170,000 clones, around 80% of them seen just once. This sequence originates from a man aged 25 to 40 with active or convalescent COVID-19. The chain combines TRBV7-9 with TRBJ1-2; 7 nucleotides match TRBD1. The sample consisted of peripheral blood. CDR3 residues: CASSLGTDFYGYTF. The CDR3 DNA is TGTGCCAGCAGCTTGGGGACAGATTTCTATGGCTACACCTTC.